This T cell receptor beta chain was captured by sequencing in a study of cytotoxic CD8 clonotypes in ibrutinib-treated CLL. For this clone: Its specificity is not known.

Here immunoSEQ multiplex PCR was the method, and the copy in TCRdb shows in-frame clones only, minus some. This table has 300,000 or so clones, 60% to 80% appearing once. Findings of the study overall: Baseline clonality exceeded age-matched healthy donors and tracked circulating CD8+ T-cell counts.

The CDR3 has 16 amino acids. In germline, CDR1 is SGHRS, CDR2 YFSETQ. Germline trimming cut 0 bases from V and 3 bases from J; bases unmatched to any gene: 6. Sequenced here: PBMCs, sampled after 36 months of ibrutinib treatment. The chain combines TRBV5-1 with TRBJ2-1, with TRBD2 matching 7 bases. This receptor was taken from a human donor with chronic lymphocytic leukemia. CDR3 DNA: TGCGCCAGCAGCTTGGGGGTGGGAGGGGTCTACAATGAGCAGTTCTTC. Its translation: CASSLGVGGVYNEQFF.